This record looks at one TCR beta chain sequence and its context. Antigen: not known. This sample was taken from a study of CXCR3-negative and CXCR3-positive naive CD8 T cells. General observations from the study: For CXCR3-positive naive cells, TRB CDR3s were more hydrophobic than those of CXCR3-negative naive cells. Whereas memory cells differed, naive CXCR3-negative and CXCR3-positive cells shared similar TRBV-TRBJ usage.

The CDR3 has 14 residues. CDR1 and CDR2 from the germline V gene are SGHDN and FVKESK. It was by 5' RACE with UMI labels that the TRB cDNA libraries were prepared. Reprocessing the 5' RACE reads, TCRdb reports a single entry for every CDR3 protein and omits DNA. The sample is made up of over 55,000 distinct CDR3 sequences, and the top ten hold around 0.5% of it. The clonotype originates from a human donor in good health. Some clones in this sample may be carry-over from other donors' samples. Sequenced input: naive CXCR3+ CD8+ T cells from blood. The subset was: CD45RO-CCR7+CD27+CD95- naive CD8+ T cells expressing CXCR3 (TNR3+). The chain carries TRBV14 and TRBJ1-1. The chain's CDR3 is CASSLWNEDTEAFF.